The 16 T cell receptor beta chains given below trace back to one sample, sequenced in a study of blood T cell repertoires in COVID-19 (dated by TCRdb to about 2020). Libraries came from the immunoSEQ multiplex PCR assay. The table comes from immuneACCESS by way of TCRdb, which keeps in-frame sequences with V and J called. Part of the clones is missing from these tables; in studies checked, under half for an unresolved V gene and the rest for unknown reasons. Within this sample are fewer than 200,000 clones, with about 81% of them counted one time only. Around 7.8% of the sample lies in the top ten. Sequencing input: PBMCs or T cells enriched from blood (not recorded which). The receptors stem from a man aged 50 to 59 who had recovered from COVID-19.

The chain joins TRBV7-9 to TRBJ2-7, with D maybe TRBD2 (6 bases). Germline V CDR1 and CDR2: SEHNR, FQNEAQ (reference sequence). The CDR3 covers 17 residues. Trimming cost V 4 bases and J 0 bases, with 19 bases left between them. This CDR3 reads CASSSPGLFMVSYEQYF. Written as DNA, the CDR3 is TGTGCCAGCAGCTCCCCGGGACTCTTCATGGTCTCCTACGAGCAGTACTTC.

This clone occurred a few times. J is TRBJ2-3 and V is TRBV11-3, with 8 bases identical to TRBD2. The CDR3 consists of 15 residues. Germline-derived CDR1 and CDR2 are SGHNT and YENEEA. V was pared by 5 bases and J by 0 bases, with 4 bases of the junction left unmatched. For the CDR3, the DNA is TGTGCCAGCAGCCCTGGACTAGCAAGCACAGATACGCAGTATTTT. Encoded protein: CASSPGLASTDTQYF.

This chain uses TRBV19 with TRBJ1-1, with a tentative D call TRBD1 (5 bases). The germline V gene has CDR1 LNHDA and CDR2 SQIVND (reference sequence). This CDR3 has 13 residues. Deletions cut 3 bases from V and 7 bases from J, with 12 bases between. The CDR3 bases are TGTGCCAGTAGTATCGACAGACGATTTGAAGCTTTCTTT. Protein product: CASSIDRRFEAFF.

This chain joins TRBV12-5 and TRBJ2-3; 14 nucleotides agree with TRBD2. Trimming took 0 bases from V and 2 from J; bases not matched to a gene: 4. The CDR3 is made up of 18 amino acids. CDR1 is LGHNT, CDR2 FRNRAP, per germline. The CDR3 loop is CASGLVRTSGGSTDTQYF. CDR3 in DNA: TGTGCTAGTGGTTTGGTACGGACTAGCGGGGGGTCCACAGATACGCAGTATTTT.

The rearrangement links TRBV6-5 to TRBJ1-1, with D perhaps matching TRBD1 (5 bases). The CDR3 runs to 15 residues. V was cut by 1 base and J by 5 bases, with 14 bases left in between. CDR1 is MNHEY and CDR2 is SVGAGI in the germline V gene. CDR3 DNA: TGTGCCAGCAGTTACTGGGCAGGGCGAAGAACTGAAGCTTTCTTT. It encodes CASSYWAGRRTEAFF.

The V gene is TRBV4-2, the J gene TRBJ1-1, with a possible D match to TRBD1 (5 bases). This CDR3 has 15 residues. CDR1 is LGHNA, CDR2 YNFKEQ, per germline. Trimming shortened V by 0 bases and J by 4 bases, and 12 bases separated the two germline ends. Here the CDR3 DNA reads TGTGCCAGCAGCCAAGATTGGAGGGGACCCACTGAAGCTTTCTTT. Its protein is CASSQDWRGPTEAFF.

This chain links TRBV11-3 with TRBJ2-5, with a tentative D call TRBD2 (6 bases). Trimming took off 1 base at V and 4 bases at J, with 7 bases between the two ends. Germline CDR1 reads SGHNT; CDR2 reads YENEEA. The CDR3 is 13 amino acids. The CDR3 here is CASSLVGGETQYF. The CDR3 nucleotides read TGTGCCAGCAGCTTAGTGGGGGGAGAGACCCAGTACTTC.

This sequence joins TRBV9 and TRBJ1-2, with TRBD1 matching over 8 bases. CDR3 size: 14 residues. Germline V gene sequence: CDR1 SGDLS, CDR2 YYNGEE. V shed 0 bases, J shed 6 bases, and the junction held 4 bases outside the gene matches. The CDR3 DNA is TGTGCCAGCAGCGTAGGCGCAGGGGGCAATGGCTACACCTTC. Residues: CASSVGAGGNGYTF.

The chain has TRBV12-3 or TRBV12-4 and TRBJ1-2; D is ambiguous. This CDR3 has 12 amino acids. V was clipped by 8 bases and J by 4 bases, with 11 bases between them. The CDR3 sequence is CASRGRSYGYTF. The CDR3 nucleotides read TGTGCCAGCCGCGGGAGGAGCTATGGCTACACCTTC.

The chain is built from TRBV7-9 and TRBJ2-1; 7 bases fit TRBD1. V trimming: 5 bases; J trimming: 3 bases; junction bases outside the gene matches: 7. Germline lookup yields CDR1 SEHNR and CDR2 FQNEAQ (reference sequence). This CDR3 region has 15 residues. The CDR3 nucleotides read TGTGCCAGCAGCATGGACAGGAGCTTCTACAATGAGCAGTTCTTC. Its translation is CASSMDRSFYNEQFF.

The chain carries TRBV4-3 and TRBJ2-7, with D hard to call. Trimming took 0 bases from V and 2 from J, leaving 11 bases between them. The germline gives CDR1 LGHNA, CDR2 YSLEER. This CDR3 spans 15 amino acids. In DNA, the CDR3 is TGCGCCAGCAGCCAAGAACCTGGGCCTACCTACGAGCAGTACTTC. It translates to CASSQEPGPTYEQYF.

This clone came up once. CDR3 region: CASSYSRNLNTEAFF. CDR3 nucleotides: TGTGCCAGCAGTTACTCAAGAAACTTGAACACTGAAGCTTTCTTT. The rearrangement links TRBV6-5 to TRBJ1-1; no firm D call. The CDR3 totals 15 residues. CDR1 and CDR2 from the germline V gene are MNHEY and SVGAGI. Trimming cost V 0 bases and J 0 bases, with 8 bases left between them.

The J gene is TRBJ2-7, the V gene TRBV11-3; 12 bases align to TRBD2. The CDR3 consists of 13 residues. Germline values: CDR1 SGHNT, CDR2 YENEEA. The trim removed 4 bases at V and 6 bases at J, leaving 1 base unmatched. The CDR3 DNA is TGTGCCAGCAGCTCGGGACTAGCGGGCGAGCAGTACTTC. Protein: CASSSGLAGEQYF.

This clone was recorded once. The CDR3 is CASSLDGGAKTQYF. CDR3 nucleotide sequence: TGTGCCAGCAGCTTAGACGGGGGGGCGAAGACCCAGTACTTC. The rearrangement uses TRBV11-2 and TRBJ2-5; TRBD2 agrees at 8 bases. This CDR3 has 14 amino acids. Germline V gives CDR1 SGHAT, CDR2 FQNNGV. The V segment lost 0 bases and the J segment 6 bases; nucleotides outside the gene matches: 3.

This chain links TRBV10-3 with TRBJ2-7, with TRBD1 matching 10 bases. Looked up from germline, CDR1 is ENHRY and CDR2 is SYGVKD. The CDR3 runs 15 residues. After removal of 4 bases from V and 3 bases from J, the junction contained 6 bases not matched to a gene. The CDR3 DNA reads as TGTGCCATCAGTGGGGGACAGGGGACCAACTACGAGCAGTACTTC. It is translated as CAISGGQGTNYEQYF.

The chain employs TRBV5-8 and TRBJ1-1; D is undetermined. V lost 1 base and J lost 8, with 21 bases in between. From germline, CDR1 is SGHTS and CDR2 YDEGEE. The CDR3 spans 16 residues. CDR3 loop: CASSLSFQMARNEAFF. The CDR3 coding sequence is TGTGCCAGCAGCTTGAGTTTTCAAATGGCACGTAACGAAGCTTTCTTT.